The clone carrying this TCR beta chain was counted between two and nine times. Its antigen is undetermined. Germline V gives CDR1 LNHNV, CDR2 YYDKDF (reference sequence). Trimming removed 8 bases at V and 4 bases at J, with 16 bases between. This CDR3 region has 14 residues. These data belong to a study of T cells in Graves' hyperthyroidism and ophthalmopathy. Study summary: Sampling of peripheral blood happened at initial diagnosis, prior to any treatment. Overall study results and limits: Most thyroid-expanded clonotypes above 0.001 were also found in blood.

It was considered stable Graves' hyperthyroidism when ophthalmopathy did not progress within 18 months. Authors of the study amplified TCR beta CDR3 regions from RNA transcripts. Initially, a first-round RT-PCR of the TCR CDR3 employed the HTBI primer set. TCRdb re-derived calls from the multiplex PCR reads in MiXCR, one entry per CDR3 protein. This sample has about 420,000 distinct CDR3 sequences, with roughly 15% found just once. The TCR comes from a woman between 18 and 30 years old with Graves' hyperthyroidism. The sample consisted of blood. The V gene is TRBV15, the J gene TRBJ2-3, with D possibly being TRBD2 (6 bases). The CDR3 sequence is CATGRRDQADTQYF. The CDR3 region has the DNA TGTGCCACCGGTCGGCGGGACCAGGCAGATACGCAGTATTTT.